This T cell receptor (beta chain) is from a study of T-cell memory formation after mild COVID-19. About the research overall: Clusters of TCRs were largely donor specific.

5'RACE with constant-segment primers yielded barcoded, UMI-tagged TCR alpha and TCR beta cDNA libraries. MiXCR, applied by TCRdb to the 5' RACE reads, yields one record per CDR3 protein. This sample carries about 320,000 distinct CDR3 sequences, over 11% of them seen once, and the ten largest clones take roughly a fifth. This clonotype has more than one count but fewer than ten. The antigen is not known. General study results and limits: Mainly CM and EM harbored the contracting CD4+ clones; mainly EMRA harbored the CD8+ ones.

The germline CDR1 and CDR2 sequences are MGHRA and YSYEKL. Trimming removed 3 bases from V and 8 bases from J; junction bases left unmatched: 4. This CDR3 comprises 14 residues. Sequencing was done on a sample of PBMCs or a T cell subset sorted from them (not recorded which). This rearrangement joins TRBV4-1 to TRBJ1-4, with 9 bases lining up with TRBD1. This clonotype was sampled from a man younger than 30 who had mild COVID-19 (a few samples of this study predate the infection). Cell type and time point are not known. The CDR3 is CASSHGTGREKLFF. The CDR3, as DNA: TGCGCCAGCAGCCATGGGACAGGGAGGGAAAAACTGTTTTTT.